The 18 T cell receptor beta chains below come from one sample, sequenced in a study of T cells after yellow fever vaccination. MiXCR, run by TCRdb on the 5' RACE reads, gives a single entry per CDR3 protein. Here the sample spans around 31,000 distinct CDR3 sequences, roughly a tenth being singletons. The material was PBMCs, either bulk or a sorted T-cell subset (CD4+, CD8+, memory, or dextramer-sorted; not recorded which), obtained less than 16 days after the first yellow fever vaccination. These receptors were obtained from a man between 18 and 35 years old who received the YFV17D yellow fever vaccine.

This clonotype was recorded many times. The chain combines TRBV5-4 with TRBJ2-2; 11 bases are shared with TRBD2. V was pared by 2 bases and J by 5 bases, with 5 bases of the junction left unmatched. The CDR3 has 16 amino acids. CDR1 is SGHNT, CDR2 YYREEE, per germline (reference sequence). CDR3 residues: CASSFPASGGTGELFF. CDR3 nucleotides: TGTGCCAGCAGCTTTCCCGCTAGCGGGGGGACCGGGGAGCTGTTTTTT.

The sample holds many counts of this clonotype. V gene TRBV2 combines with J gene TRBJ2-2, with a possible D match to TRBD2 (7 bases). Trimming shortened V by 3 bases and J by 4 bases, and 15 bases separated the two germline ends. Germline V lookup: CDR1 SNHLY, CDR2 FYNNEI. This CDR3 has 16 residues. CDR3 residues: CASSDTGGGTTGELFF. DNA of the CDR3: TGTGCCAGCAGTGACACGGGCGGGGGCACCACCGGGGAGCTGTTTTTT.

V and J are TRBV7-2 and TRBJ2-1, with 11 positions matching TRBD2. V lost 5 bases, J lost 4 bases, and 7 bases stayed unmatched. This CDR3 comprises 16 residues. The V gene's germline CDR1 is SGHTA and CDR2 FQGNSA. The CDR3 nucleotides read TGTGCCAGCAGCCCGGGACTAGCGGAAACTTACAATGAGCAGTTCTTC. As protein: CASSPGLAETYNEQFF. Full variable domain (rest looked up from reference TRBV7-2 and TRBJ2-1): GAGVSQSPSNKVTEKGKDVELRCDPISGHTALYWYRQSLGQGLEFLIYFQGNSAPDKSGLPSDRFSAERTGGSVSTLTIQRTQQEDSAVYLCASSPGLAETYNEQFFGPGTRLTVL.

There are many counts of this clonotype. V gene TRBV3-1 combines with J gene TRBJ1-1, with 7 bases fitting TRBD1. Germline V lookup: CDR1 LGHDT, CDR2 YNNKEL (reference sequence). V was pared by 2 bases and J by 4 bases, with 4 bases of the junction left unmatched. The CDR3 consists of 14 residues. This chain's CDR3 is CASSQRQGGTEAFF. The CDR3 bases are TGTGCCAGCAGCCAACGACAGGGCGGCACTGAAGCTTTCTTT. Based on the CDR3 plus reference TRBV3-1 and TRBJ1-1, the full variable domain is DTAVSQTPKYLVTQMGNDKSIKCEQNLGHDTMYWYKQDSKKFLKIMFSYNNKELIINETVPNRFSPKSPDKAHLNLHINSLELGDSAVYFCASSQRQGGTEAFFGQGTRLTVV.

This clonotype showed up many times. The CDR3 protein is CASSPRDSPGAFF. CDR3 nucleotides: TGTGCCAGCAGCCCACGGGACAGTCCCGGGGCTTTCTTT. The genes are TRBV7-2 and TRBJ1-1; 7 bases fit TRBD1. In germline, CDR1 is SGHTA, CDR2 FQGNSA. The V gene end was trimmed by 5 bases and the J gene end by 11 bases; junction bases not matched to a gene: 11. This CDR3 has 13 residues.

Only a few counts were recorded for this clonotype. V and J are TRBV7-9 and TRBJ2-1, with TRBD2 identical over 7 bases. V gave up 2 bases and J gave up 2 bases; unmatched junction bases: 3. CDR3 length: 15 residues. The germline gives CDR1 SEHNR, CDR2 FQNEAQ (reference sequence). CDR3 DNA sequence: TGTGCCAGCAGCTTATTCGCGGGGGCCTACAATGAGCAGTTCTTC. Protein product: CASSLFAGAYNEQFF.

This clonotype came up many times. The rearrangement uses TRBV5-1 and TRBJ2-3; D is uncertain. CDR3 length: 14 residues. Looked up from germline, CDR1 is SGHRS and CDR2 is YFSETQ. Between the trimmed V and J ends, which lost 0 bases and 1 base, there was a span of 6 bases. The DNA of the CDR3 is TGCGCCAGCAGCTTGGTTATGGGCACAGATACGCAGTATTTT. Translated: CASSLVMGTDTQYF.

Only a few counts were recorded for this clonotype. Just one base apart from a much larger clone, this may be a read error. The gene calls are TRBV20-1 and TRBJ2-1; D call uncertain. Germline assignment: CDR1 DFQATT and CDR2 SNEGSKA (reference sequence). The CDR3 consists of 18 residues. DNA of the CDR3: TGCTGTGCTAGAGATCTCTTGAAGGGCGTTAGCTCCTACAATGAGCAGTTCTTC. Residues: CCARDLLKGVSSYNEQFF.

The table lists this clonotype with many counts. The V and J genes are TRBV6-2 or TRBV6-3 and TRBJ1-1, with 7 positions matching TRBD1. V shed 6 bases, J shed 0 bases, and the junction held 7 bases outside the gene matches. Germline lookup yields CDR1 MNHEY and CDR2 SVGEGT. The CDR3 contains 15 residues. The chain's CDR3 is CASSLGRGLNTEAFF. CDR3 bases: TGTGCCAGCAGCCTAGGAAGGGGGCTGAACACTGAAGCTTTCTTT.

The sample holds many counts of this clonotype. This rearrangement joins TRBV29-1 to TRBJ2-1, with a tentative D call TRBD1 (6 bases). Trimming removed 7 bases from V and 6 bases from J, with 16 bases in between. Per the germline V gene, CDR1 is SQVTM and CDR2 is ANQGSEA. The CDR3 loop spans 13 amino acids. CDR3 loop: CSAWGQGGNEQFF. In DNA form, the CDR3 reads TGCAGCGCCTGGGGGCAAGGGGGCAATGAGCAGTTCTTC.

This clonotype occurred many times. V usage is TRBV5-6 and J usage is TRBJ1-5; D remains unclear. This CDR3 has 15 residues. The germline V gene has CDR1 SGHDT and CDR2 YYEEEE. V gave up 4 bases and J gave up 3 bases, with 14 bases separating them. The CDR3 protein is CASSADGGYNQPQHF. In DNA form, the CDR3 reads TGTGCCAGCAGCGCAGATGGCGGCTACAATCAGCCCCAGCATTTT.

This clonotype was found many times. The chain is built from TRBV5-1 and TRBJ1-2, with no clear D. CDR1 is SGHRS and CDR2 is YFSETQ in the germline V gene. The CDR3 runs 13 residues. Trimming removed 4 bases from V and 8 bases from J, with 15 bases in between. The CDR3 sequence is CASSPGSPWGYTF. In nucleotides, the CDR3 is TGCGCCAGCAGCCCCGGGAGTCCTTGGGGCTACACCTTC.

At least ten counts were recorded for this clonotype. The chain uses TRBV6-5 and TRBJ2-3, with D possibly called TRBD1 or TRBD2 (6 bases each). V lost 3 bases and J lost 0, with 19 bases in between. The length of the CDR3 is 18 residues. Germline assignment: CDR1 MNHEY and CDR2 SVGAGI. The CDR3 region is CASSYGTGASASTDTQYF. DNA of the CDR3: TGTGCCAGCAGTTATGGCACGGGGGCCTCCGCTAGCACAGATACGCAGTATTTT.

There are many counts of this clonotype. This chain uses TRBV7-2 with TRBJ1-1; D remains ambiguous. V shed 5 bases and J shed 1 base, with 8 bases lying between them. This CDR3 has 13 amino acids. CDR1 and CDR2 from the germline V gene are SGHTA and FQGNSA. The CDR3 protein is CASSTQANTEAFF. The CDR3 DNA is TGTGCCAGCAGCACCCAGGCGAACACTGAAGCTTTCTTT.

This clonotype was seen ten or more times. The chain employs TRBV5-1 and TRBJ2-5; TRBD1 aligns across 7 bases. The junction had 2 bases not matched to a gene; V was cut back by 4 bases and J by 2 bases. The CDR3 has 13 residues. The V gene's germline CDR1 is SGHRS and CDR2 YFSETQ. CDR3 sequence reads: CASSVGQQETQYF. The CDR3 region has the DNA TGCGCCAGCAGCGTGGGACAGCAAGAGACCCAGTACTTC.

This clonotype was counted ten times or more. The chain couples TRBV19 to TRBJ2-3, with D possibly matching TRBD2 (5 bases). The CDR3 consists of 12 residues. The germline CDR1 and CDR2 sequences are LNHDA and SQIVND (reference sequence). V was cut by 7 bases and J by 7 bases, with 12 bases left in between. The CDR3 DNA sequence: TGTGCCAGTACGGGGAGCTATAATACGCAGTATTTT. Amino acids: CASTGSYNTQYF.

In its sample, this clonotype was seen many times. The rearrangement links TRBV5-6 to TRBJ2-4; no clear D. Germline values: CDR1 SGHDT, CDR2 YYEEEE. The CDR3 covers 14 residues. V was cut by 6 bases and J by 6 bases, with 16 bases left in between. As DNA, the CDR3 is TGTGCCAGCACCGAAACGGGCGTCGGAAACATTCAGTACTTC. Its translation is CASTETGVGNIQYF. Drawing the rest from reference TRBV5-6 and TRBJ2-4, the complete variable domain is DAGVTQSPTHLIKTRGQQVTLRCSPKSGHDTVSWYQQALGQGPQFIFQYYEEEERQRGNFPDRFSGHQFPNYSSELNVNALLLGDSALYLCASTETGVGNIQYFGAGTRLSVL.

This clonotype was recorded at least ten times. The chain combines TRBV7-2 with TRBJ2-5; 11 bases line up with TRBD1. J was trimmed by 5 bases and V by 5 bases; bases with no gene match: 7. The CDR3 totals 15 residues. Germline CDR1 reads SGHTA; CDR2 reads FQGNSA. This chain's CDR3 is CASSPRTGGLETQYF. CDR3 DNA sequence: TGTGCCAGCAGCCCTCGGACAGGGGGCTTGGAGACCCAGTACTTC.